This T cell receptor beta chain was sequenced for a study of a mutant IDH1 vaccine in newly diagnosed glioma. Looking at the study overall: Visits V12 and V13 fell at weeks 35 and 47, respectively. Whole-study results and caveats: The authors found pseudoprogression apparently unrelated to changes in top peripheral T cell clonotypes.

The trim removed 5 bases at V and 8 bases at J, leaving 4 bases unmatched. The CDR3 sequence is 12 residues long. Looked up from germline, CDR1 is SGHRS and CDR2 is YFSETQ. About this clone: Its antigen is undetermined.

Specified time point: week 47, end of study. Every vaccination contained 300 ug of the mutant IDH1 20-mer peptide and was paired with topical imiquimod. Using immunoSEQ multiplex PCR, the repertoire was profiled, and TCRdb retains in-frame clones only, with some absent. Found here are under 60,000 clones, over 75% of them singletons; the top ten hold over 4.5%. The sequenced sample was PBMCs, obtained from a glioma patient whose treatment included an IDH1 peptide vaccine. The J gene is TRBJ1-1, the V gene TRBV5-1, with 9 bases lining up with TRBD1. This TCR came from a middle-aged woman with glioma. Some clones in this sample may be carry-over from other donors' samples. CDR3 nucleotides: TGCGCCAGCAGGGTAGGGACAGGGGAAGCTTTCTTT. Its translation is CASRVGTGEAFF.